Following are 26 T cell receptor beta chains from one sample sequenced in a study of control samples from healthy donors and cancer patients. Produced via immunoSEQ multiplex PCR; TCRdb's table is partial and in-frame only. The sample contains about 150,000 clones, 80% to 90% of which appear only once. Sequencing was carried out using blood. Every receptor here comes from a man aged 18 to 29 in good health.

The DNA of the CDR3 is TGCGCCAGCAGCTTGGTAGGGGGGTTCACGGGACAGCGATACAATGAGCAGTTCTTC. Its protein product is CASSLVGGFTGQRYNEQFF. The chain uses TRBV5-1 and TRBJ2-1, with D possibly TRBD1 on 7 matching bases. V was cut by 0 bases and J by 4 bases, with 23 bases left in between. CDR3 length equals 19 residues. Germline V gene lookup returns CDR1 SGHRS and CDR2 YFSETQ.

This clone showed up just once. This CDR3 is CASSRQEPYSPLHF. As DNA, the CDR3 is TGTGCCAGCAGCCGACAGGAACCTTATTCACCCCTCCACTTT. The chain is built from TRBV6-5 and TRBJ1-6, with D possibly TRBD1 on 6 matching bases. Germline V gene sequence: CDR1 MNHEY, CDR2 SVGAGI. V was trimmed by 6 bases and J by 8 bases, leaving 14 bases between them. The CDR3 covers 14 residues.

The chain recombines TRBV18 with TRBJ1-6, with D uncertain. The V gene's germline CDR1 is KGHSH and CDR2 LQKENI. This CDR3 is 14 amino acids long. Trimming left V 3 bases short and J 6 bases short, with 9 bases between. The CDR3 sequence: CASSPEGLNSPLHF. The CDR3 DNA reads TGTGCCAGCTCACCGGAAGGGCTTAATTCACCCCTCCACTTT. Drawing the rest from reference TRBV18 and TRBJ1-6, the complete variable domain is NAGVMQNPRHLVRRRGQEARLRCSPMKGHSHVYWYRQLPEEGLKFMVYLQKENIIDESGMPKERFSAEFPKEGPSILRIQQVVRGDSAAYFCASSPEGLNSPLHFGNGTRLTVT.

The chain joins TRBV3-1 (or the pseudogene TRBV3-2) to TRBJ1-1, with TRBD1 as a possible D gene (5 bases). Germline values: CDR1 LGHDT, CDR2 YNNKEL (reference sequence). The CDR3 runs 16 residues. V lost 0 bases, J lost 0 bases, and 11 bases lay in between. CDR3 in amino acids: CASSQDRQPMNTEAFF. Written as DNA, the CDR3 is TGTGCCAGCAGCCAAGATCGACAGCCCATGAACACTGAAGCTTTCTTT.

The rearrangement links TRBV3-1 (or the pseudogene TRBV3-2) to TRBJ2-3, with TRBD2 identical over 9 bases. Trimming took 0 bases from V and 2 from J; bases not matched to a gene: 12. Germline V gene data show CDR1 as LGHDT and CDR2 as YNNKEL (reference sequence). This CDR3 has 19 residues. CDR3 residues: CASSQDRAGGKRTTDTQYF. The CDR3 nucleotides are TGTGCCAGCAGCCAAGATCGGGCGGGAGGGAAGCGAACCACAGATACGCAGTATTTT.

DNA for the CDR3: TGTGCCAGCGGCCTGAGAGGAGGTATGGGCTACACCTTC. As protein: CASGLRGGMGYTF. The chain employs TRBV28 and TRBJ1-2; D not certain. V lost 8 bases and J lost 8, with 18 bases in between. The CDR3 has 13 amino acids. CDR1 MDHEN and CDR2 SYDVKM come from the germline V gene.

The J gene is TRBJ1-1, the V gene TRBV5-1; maybe TRBD1 (6 bases). V was cut by 6 bases and J by 1 base, with 7 bases left in between. Germline assignment: CDR1 SGHRS and CDR2 YFSETQ. This CDR3 has 12 amino acids. The CDR3, as DNA: TGCGCCAGCATCAGGGGGAACACTGAAGCTTTCTTT. It encodes CASIRGNTEAFF.

The chain has TRBV7-9 and TRBJ2-1; D unclear. This CDR3 spans 13 amino acids. The germline CDR1 and CDR2 sequences are SEHNR and FQNEAQ (reference sequence). V lost 3 bases and J 5 bases, leaving 8 bases between the germline ends. The CDR3 is CASSLSVNNEQFF. For the CDR3, the DNA is TGTGCCAGCAGCTTGTCCGTGAACAATGAGCAGTTCTTC.

CDR3 in amino acids: CASSIDVGKANYGYTF. For the CDR3, the DNA is TGTGCCAGTAGTATAGATGTGGGTAAAGCTAACTATGGCTACACCTTC. The rearrangement links TRBV19 to TRBJ1-2; D gene unclear. Trimming left V 0 bases short and J 0 bases short, with 11 bases between. This CDR3 has 16 residues. Per the germline V gene, CDR1 is LNHDA and CDR2 is SQIVND (reference sequence).

The J gene is TRBJ2-1, the V gene TRBV30; D is unresolved. The germline V gene encodes CDR1 GTSNPN and CDR2 SVGIG (reference sequence). V lost 5 bases and J lost 5, with 7 bases in between. The CDR3 extends over 11 amino acids. CDR3 bases: TGTGCCTGGGTGGTGGACAATGAGCAGTTCTTC. Translation gives CAWVVDNEQFF.

The chain employs TRBV4-1 and TRBJ1-2, with unresolved D. Deletions cut 1 base from V and 0 bases from J, with 15 bases between. Germline V gene sequence: CDR1 MGHRA, CDR2 YSYEKL. CDR3 length: 17 amino acids. Written as DNA, the CDR3 is TGCGCCAGCAGCCAAGGGGTAACGGCGGCAGCTAACTATGGCTACACCTTC. Translating it yields CASSQGVTAAANYGYTF.

The chain joins TRBV7-7 to TRBJ2-7; 10 bases agree with TRBD1. Germline lookup yields CDR1 SSHAT and CDR2 FNYEAQ (reference sequence). This CDR3 is 15 amino acids long. V lost 6 bases, J lost 0 bases, and 5 bases stayed unmatched. CDR3 sequence reads: CASSPDRGGSYEQYF. CDR3 coding DNA: TGTGCCAGCAGTCCGGACAGGGGGGGCTCCTACGAGCAGTACTTC.

The J gene is TRBJ1-5, the V gene TRBV6-1; no clear D. Trimming took 2 bases from V and 2 from J, leaving 10 bases between them. This CDR3 has 15 residues. Germline V gene data show CDR1 as MNHNS and CDR2 as SASEGT. The CDR3 is CASSENGIRNQPQHF. CDR3 sequence (DNA): TGTGCCAGCAGTGAAAACGGTATTCGCAATCAGCCCCAGCATTTT.

The rearrangement uses TRBV7-9 and TRBJ2-5; tentatively, D is TRBD2 (6 bases). Germline V gives CDR1 SEHNR, CDR2 FQNEAQ (reference sequence). Trimming removed 8 bases at V and 5 bases at J, with 12 bases between. The CDR3 loop spans 12 amino acids. The DNA of the CDR3 is TGTGCCAGCGGCGGGGTCAGTGAGACCCAGTACTTC. Encoded protein: CASGGVSETQYF.

The rearrangement joins TRBV4-3 to TRBJ1-6; no clear D gene. The CDR3 is 14 residues long. Germline CDR1 and CDR2: LGHNA and YSLEER. The V gene lost 0 bases and the J gene lost 8 bases, with 8 bases spanning the gap. CDR3 in amino acids: CASSQDSADSPLHF. CDR3 sequence (DNA): TGCGCCAGCAGCCAAGATTCGGCTGATTCACCCCTCCACTTT.

The chain joins TRBV5-4 to TRBJ2-1, with D hard to call. The germline V and J ends were trimmed by 0 bases and 0 bases, with 7 bases remaining between them. The V gene's germline CDR1 is SGHNT and CDR2 YYREEE (reference sequence). The CDR3 is made up of 15 amino acids. As DNA, the CDR3 is TGTGCCAGCAGCTTGGATCGGGCCTCCTACAATGAGCAGTTCTTC. Amino acids: CASSLDRASYNEQFF.

V usage is TRBV28 and J usage is TRBJ1-6; 12 bases are shared with TRBD1. The CDR3 totals 17 residues. With 6 bases clipped from V and 10 bases from J, the junction kept 13 bases outside the gene matches. Germline lookup yields CDR1 MDHEN and CDR2 SYDVKM. The CDR3 loop is CASRPGTGGESGSPLHF. DNA of the CDR3: TGTGCCAGCAGGCCCGGGACAGGGGGCGAAAGTGGGTCACCCCTCCACTTT.

This sequence joins TRBV6-5 and TRBJ1-3; TRBD1 is a possible D gene (6 bases). The CDR3 runs to 15 residues. Germline CDR1 and CDR2: MNHEY and SVGAGI. The V end was cut by 5 bases, the J end by 0 bases, with 11 bases between. The CDR3 sequence: CASSRTGFSGNTIYF. The CDR3 coding sequence is TGTGCCAGCAGTCGTACAGGGTTCTCTGGAAACACCATATATTTT.

The chain employs TRBV24-1 and TRBJ1-5, with D possibly TRBD1 on 6 matching bases. Germline V CDR1 and CDR2: KGHDR, SFDVKD. The CDR3 extends over 14 amino acids. V gave up 4 bases and J gave up 6 bases, with 12 bases separating them. The CDR3 bases are TGTGCCACCAGTGAAGGGGGGCCTGGTCAGCCCCAGCATTTT. Its protein product is CATSEGGPGQPQHF.

The V gene is TRBV24-1, the J gene TRBJ2-1; 8 nucleotides align to TRBD1. The CDR3 length is 14 residues. Germline CDR1 reads KGHDR; CDR2 reads SFDVKD. Germline trimming cut 5 bases from V and 7 bases from J; bases unmatched to any gene: 6. CDR3 bases: TGTGCCACCAGTGTATCAGGGGGCAAAAATGAGCAGTTCTTC. It is translated as CATSVSGGKNEQFF.

The rearrangement joins TRBV12-3 or TRBV12-4 to TRBJ2-3; D gene uncertain. V was clipped by 1 base and J by 6 bases, with 8 bases between them. This CDR3 is 13 amino acids long. The CDR3 region has the DNA TGTGCCAGCAGTTTAGGGGCTCCGGATACGCAGTATTTT. Its translation: CASSLGAPDTQYF.

The chain recombines TRBV2 with TRBJ1-4; 7 bases fit TRBD1. Germline CDR1 is SNHLY and CDR2 is FYNNEI. J gave up 7 bases and V 5 bases, and 7 bases lay outside the gene matches. This CDR3 is built from 14 residues. The CDR3 loop is CASSPGTASEKLFF. CDR3 DNA sequence: TGTGCCAGCAGTCCCGGGACAGCCAGTGAAAAACTGTTTTTT.

The rearrangement uses TRBV6-6 and TRBJ2-7; no definite D call. This CDR3 has 13 residues. Trimming left V 4 bases short and J 0 bases short, with 7 bases between. CDR1 MNHNY and CDR2 SVGAGI come from the germline V gene (reference sequence). In DNA, the CDR3 is TGTGCCAGCAGTTCGCAGAGCTCCTACGAGCAGTACTTC. Its translation is CASSSQSSYEQYF.

This sequence joins TRBV30 and TRBJ1-1; no clear D gene. CDR1 and CDR2 (germline): GTSNPN, SVGIG (reference sequence). The CDR3 contains 14 residues. V was cut by 0 bases and J by 5 bases, with 13 bases left in between. The CDR3 DNA is TGTGCCTGGAGTGTATCGGGCCTGGGGACTGAAGCTTTCTTT. Its translation is CAWSVSGLGTEAFF. Full variable domain (missing parts from reference TRBV30 and TRBJ1-1): SQTIHQWPATLVQPVGSPLSLECTVEGTSNPNLYWYRQAAGRGLQLLFYSVGIGQISSEVPQNLSASRPQDRQFILSSKKLLLSDSGFYLCAWSVSGLGTEAFFGQGTRLTVV.

The chain employs TRBV19 and TRBJ2-7; TRBD2 aligns across 10 bases. The CDR3 has 13 residues. J lost 2 bases, V lost 8 bases, and 3 bases had no gene match. Germline V gives CDR1 LNHDA, CDR2 SQIVND (reference sequence). The DNA for the CDR3 is TGTGCCAGTCGGACTAGCGGTGCCTACGAGCAGTACTTC. As protein: CASRTSGAYEQYF.

The chain uses TRBV27 and TRBJ2-2; the D is unclear. CDR1 and CDR2 (germline): MNHEY, SMNVEV (reference sequence). The V end lost 10 bases, the J end lost 5 bases, and 17 bases lay between the germline ends. CDR3 length equals 14 residues. CDR3 amino acids: CATRFSLGTGELFF. As DNA, the CDR3 is TGTGCCACACGGTTCTCCCTGGGGACCGGGGAGCTGTTTTTT.